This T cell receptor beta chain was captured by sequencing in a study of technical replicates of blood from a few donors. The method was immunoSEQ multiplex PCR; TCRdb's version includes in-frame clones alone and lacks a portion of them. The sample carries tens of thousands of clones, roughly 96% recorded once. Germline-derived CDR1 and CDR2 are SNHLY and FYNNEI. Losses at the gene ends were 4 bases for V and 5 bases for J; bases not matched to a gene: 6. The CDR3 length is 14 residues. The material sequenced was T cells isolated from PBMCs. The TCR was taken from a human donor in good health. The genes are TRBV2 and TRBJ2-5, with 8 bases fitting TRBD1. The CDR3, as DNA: TGTGCCAGCAGTGTTCGCAGGGGGCGTGAGACCCAGTACTTC. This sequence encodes CASSVRRGRETQYF.